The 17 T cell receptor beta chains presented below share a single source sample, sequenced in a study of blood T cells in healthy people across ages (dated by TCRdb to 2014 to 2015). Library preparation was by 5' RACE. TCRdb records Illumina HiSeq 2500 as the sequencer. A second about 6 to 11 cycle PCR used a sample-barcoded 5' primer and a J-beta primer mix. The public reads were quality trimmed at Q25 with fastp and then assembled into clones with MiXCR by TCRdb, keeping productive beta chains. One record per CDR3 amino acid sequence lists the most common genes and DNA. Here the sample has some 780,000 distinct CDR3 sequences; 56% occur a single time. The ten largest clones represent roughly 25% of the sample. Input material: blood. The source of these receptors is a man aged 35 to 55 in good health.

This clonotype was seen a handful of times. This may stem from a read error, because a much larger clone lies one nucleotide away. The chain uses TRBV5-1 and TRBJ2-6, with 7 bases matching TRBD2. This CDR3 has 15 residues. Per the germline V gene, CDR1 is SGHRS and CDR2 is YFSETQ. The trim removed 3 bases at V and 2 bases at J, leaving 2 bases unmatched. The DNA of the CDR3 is TGCGCCAGCAGCTGGGGAGGGACTGGGGCCAACGTCCTGACTTTC. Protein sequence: CASSWGGTGANVLTF.

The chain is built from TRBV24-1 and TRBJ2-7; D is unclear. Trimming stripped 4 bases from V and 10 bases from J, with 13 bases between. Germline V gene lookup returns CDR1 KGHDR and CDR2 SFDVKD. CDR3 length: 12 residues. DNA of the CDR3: TGTGCCACCAGTGACAACCCCGGCACCCAGTACTTC. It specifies CATSDNPGTQYF.

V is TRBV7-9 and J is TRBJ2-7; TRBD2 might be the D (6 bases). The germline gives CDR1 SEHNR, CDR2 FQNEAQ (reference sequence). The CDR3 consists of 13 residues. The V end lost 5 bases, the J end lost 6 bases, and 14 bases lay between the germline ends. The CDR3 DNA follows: TGTGCCAGCAGCCCCGATATCGGGGGCGAGCAGTACTTC. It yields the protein CASSPDIGGEQYF.

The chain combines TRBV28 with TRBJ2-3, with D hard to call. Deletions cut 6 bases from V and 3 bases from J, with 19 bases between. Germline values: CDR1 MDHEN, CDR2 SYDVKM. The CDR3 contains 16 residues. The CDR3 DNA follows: TGTGCCAGCAGCCCAAGGCAGATCTGGGTGACAGATACGCAGTATTTT. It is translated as CASSPRQIWVTDTQYF.

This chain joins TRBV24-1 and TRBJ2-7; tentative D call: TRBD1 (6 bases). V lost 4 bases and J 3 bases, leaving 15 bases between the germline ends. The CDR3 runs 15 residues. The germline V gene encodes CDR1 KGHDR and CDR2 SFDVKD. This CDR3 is CATSDRDRPVYEQYF. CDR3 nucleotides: TGTGCCACCAGTGACCGCGACAGGCCCGTCTACGAGCAGTACTTC.

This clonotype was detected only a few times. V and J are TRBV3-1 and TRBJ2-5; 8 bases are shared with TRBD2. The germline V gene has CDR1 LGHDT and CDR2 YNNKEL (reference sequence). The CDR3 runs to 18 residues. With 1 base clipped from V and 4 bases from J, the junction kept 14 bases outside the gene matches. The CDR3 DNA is TGTGCCAGCAGCCAAGTGCCGGGCGGGAGGACCAGATTAGAGACCCAGTACTTC. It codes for CASSQVPGGRTRLETQYF.

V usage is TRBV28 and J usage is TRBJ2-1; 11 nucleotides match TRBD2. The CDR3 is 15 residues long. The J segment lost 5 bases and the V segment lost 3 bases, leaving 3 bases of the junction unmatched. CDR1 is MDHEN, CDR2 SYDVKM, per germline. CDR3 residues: CASSFLAGGNNEQFF. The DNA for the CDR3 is TGTGCCAGCAGTTTCCTAGCGGGAGGTAACAATGAGCAGTTCTTC.

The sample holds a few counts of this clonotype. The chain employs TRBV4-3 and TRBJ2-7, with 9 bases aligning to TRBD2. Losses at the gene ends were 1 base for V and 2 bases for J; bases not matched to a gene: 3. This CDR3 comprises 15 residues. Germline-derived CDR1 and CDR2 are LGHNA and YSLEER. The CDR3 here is CASSQGLAVTYEQYF. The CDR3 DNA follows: TGCGCCAGCAGCCAAGGACTAGCGGTAACCTACGAGCAGTACTTC.

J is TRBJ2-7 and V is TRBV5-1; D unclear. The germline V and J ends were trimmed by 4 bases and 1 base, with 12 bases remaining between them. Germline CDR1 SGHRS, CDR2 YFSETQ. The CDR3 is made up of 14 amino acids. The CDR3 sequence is CASSPTDTSYEQYF. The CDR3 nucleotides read TGCGCCAGCAGCCCCACAGACACTTCCTACGAGCAGTACTTC.

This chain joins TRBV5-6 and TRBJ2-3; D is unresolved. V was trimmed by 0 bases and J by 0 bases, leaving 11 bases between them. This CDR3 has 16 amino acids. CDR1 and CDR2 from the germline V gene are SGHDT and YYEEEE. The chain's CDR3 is CASSLGTTTSTDTQYF. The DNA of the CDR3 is TGTGCCAGCAGCTTGGGGACCACCACTAGCACAGATACGCAGTATTTT.

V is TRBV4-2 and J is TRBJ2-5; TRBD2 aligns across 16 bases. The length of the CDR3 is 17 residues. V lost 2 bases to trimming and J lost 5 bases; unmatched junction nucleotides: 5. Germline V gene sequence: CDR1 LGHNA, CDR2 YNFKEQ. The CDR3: CASSQRRGLAGGETQYF. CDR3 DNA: TGTGCCAGCAGCCAACGACGGGGACTAGCGGGAGGGGAGACCCAGTACTTC.

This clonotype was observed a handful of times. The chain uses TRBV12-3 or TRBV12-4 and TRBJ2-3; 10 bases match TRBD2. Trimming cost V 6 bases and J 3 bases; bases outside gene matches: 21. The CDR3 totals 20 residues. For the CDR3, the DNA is TGTGCCAGCAGCTACCCTGGTGGGCTAGCGGGAGAGGTGGTGACAGATACGCAGTATTTT. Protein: CASSYPGGLAGEVVTDTQYF.

Written as DNA, the CDR3 is TGTGCCAGCAGCCGCGGGGGTGGGACAGGGGGGTTATACAATGAGCAGTTCTTC. Its protein is CASSRGGGTGGLYNEQFF. V and J are TRBV7-2 and TRBJ2-1; 11 bases are a match to TRBD1. The CDR3 is made up of 18 amino acids. CDR1 SGHTA and CDR2 FQGNSA come from the germline V gene. The V and J ends lost 5 bases and 4 bases, in that order; junction bases with no gene match: 13. Complete variable domain (other parts from reference TRBV7-2 and TRBJ2-1): GAGVSQSPSNKVTEKGKDVELRCDPISGHTALYWYRQSLGQGLEFLIYFQGNSAPDKSGLPSDRFSAERTGGSVSTLTIQRTQQEDSAVYLCASSRGGGTGGLYNEQFFGPGTRLTVL.

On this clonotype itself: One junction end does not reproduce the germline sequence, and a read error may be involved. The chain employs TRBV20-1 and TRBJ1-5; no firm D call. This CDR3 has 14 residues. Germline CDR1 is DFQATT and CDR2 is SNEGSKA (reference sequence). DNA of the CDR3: TGCAGTTCTAGACACGGAGGCTTTATCCAGCCCCAGCATTTT. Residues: CSSRHGGFIQPQHF.

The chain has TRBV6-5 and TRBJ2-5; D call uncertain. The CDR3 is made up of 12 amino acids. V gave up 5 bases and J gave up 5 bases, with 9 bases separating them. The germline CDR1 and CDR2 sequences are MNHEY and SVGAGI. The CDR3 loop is CASSQPGETQYF. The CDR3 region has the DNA TGTGCCAGCAGTCAGCCCGGGGAGACCCAGTACTTC.

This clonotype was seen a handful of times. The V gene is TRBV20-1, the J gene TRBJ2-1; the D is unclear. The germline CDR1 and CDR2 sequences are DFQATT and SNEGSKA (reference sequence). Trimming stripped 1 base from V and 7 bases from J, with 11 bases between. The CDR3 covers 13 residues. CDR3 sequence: CSARAPSPNEQFF. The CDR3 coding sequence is TGCAGTGCTAGAGCCCCAAGCCCTAATGAGCAGTTCTTC.

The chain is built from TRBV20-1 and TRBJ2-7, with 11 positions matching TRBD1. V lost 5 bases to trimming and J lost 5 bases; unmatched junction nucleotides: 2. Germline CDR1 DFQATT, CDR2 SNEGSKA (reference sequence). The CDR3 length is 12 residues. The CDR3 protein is CSAPGQGDEQYF. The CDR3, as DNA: TGCAGTGCTCCGGGACAGGGGGACGAGCAGTACTTC.